Listed here are 14 T cell receptor beta chains from one sample, sequenced in a study of technical replicates of blood from a few donors. TCRdb's table, derived via immunoSEQ multiplex PCR, lists solely in-frame clones and lacks some. This table has 75,000 to 95,000 clones, 95% appearing once. The specimen sequenced was T cells isolated from PBMCs. All receptors derive from a human donor in good health.

The DNA of the CDR3 is TGTGCCAGCATGGGTACGGGGACCCAGTACTTC. This translates into CASMGTGTQYF. The V and J genes are TRBV2 and TRBJ2-5, with D hard to call. Trimming left V 7 bases short and J 7 bases short, with 10 bases between. Germline lookup yields CDR1 SNHLY and CDR2 FYNNEI. The CDR3 runs 11 residues. The variable domain in full, with the rest retrieved from reference TRBV2 and TRBJ2-5, is EPEVTQTPSHQVTQMGQEVILRCVPISNHLYFYWYRQILGQKVEFLVSFYNNEISEKSEIFDDQFSVERPDGSNFTLKIRSTKLEDSAMYFCASMGTGTQYFGPGTRLLVL.

The CDR3 sequence is CASSPRGGTYGYTF. CDR3 in DNA: TGTGCCAGCAGCCCTCGGGGGGGTACCTATGGCTACACCTTC. The chain employs TRBV7-8 and TRBJ1-2; TRBD1 might be the D (5 bases). The CDR3 runs 14 residues. The V gene's germline CDR1 is SGHVS and CDR2 FQNEAQ. V was trimmed by 5 bases and J by 4 bases, leaving 14 bases between them.

The gene calls are TRBV5-1 and TRBJ1-2; 9 bases map to TRBD1. CDR3 length: 14 residues. Germline trimming cut 4 bases from V and 3 bases from J; bases unmatched to any gene: 4. CDR1 and CDR2 from the germline V gene are SGHRS and YFSETQ. The CDR3 sequence is CASSPGTGYYGYTF. The CDR3 bases are TGCGCCAGCAGCCCCGGGACAGGGTACTATGGCTACACCTTC.

This sequence joins TRBV13 and TRBJ2-7; TRBD2 matches at 15 bases. The CDR3 sequence is 17 residues long. The V and J ends lost 5 bases and 0 bases, in that order; junction bases with no gene match: 5. Germline V CDR1 and CDR2: PRHDT, FYEKMQ (reference sequence). For the CDR3, the DNA is TGTGCCAGCAGCGGGACTAGCGGGAGGACTAGCTCCTACGAGCAGTACTTC. Protein sequence: CASSGTSGRTSSYEQYF.

The J gene is TRBJ1-6, the V gene TRBV18; D is possibly TRBD1 (6 bases). The CDR3 runs to 15 residues. The germline gives CDR1 KGHSH, CDR2 LQKENI. With 6 bases removed from V and 7 bases from J, the gap between germline ends came to 16 bases. CDR3 DNA sequence: TGTGCCAGCTCGCTAAACAGGGATTTCAATTCACCCCTCCACTTT. It codes for CASSLNRDFNSPLHF.

J is TRBJ1-5 and V is TRBV7-3; perhaps TRBD1 as D (5 bases). The CDR3 contains 18 residues. Trimming took off 5 bases at V and 7 bases at J, with 27 bases between the two ends. Germline V gene lookup returns CDR1 SGHTA and CDR2 FQGTGA. CDR3 protein: CASSPTESRGTRRQPQHF. For the CDR3, the DNA is TGTGCCAGCAGCCCGACGGAAAGCCGGGGGACCAGGCGACAGCCCCAGCATTTT.

V and J are TRBV2 and TRBJ1-2; tentative D call: TRBD1 (6 bases). V lost 10 bases, J lost 4 bases, and 13 bases lay in between. CDR1 and CDR2 from the germline V gene are SNHLY and FYNNEI. The CDR3 length is 12 residues. For the CDR3, the DNA is TGTGCCATAATCGGACAGCCCTATGGCTACACCTTC. Translating it yields CAIIGQPYGYTF.

The chain recombines TRBV4-1 with TRBJ1-3; weak D call: TRBD1 (5 bases). Germline CDR1 reads MGHRA; CDR2 reads YSYEKL. This CDR3 spans 15 amino acids. Trimming took off 4 bases at V and 3 bases at J, with 13 bases between the two ends. CDR3: CASSPTGLGGNTIYF. CDR3 in DNA: TGCGCCAGCAGCCCCACAGGTTTAGGTGGAAACACCATATATTTT.

The chain links TRBV15 to TRBJ1-5; no clear D gene. V was shortened by 5 bases and J by 4 bases, with 6 bases between the two germline ends. This CDR3 comprises 12 residues. Germline values: CDR1 LNHNV, CDR2 YYDKDF (reference sequence). CDR3 in amino acids: CATSLANQPQHF. CDR3 nucleotides: TGTGCCACCAGCTTGGCAAATCAGCCCCAGCATTTT.

This clone has a single count. The chain combines TRBV28 with TRBJ2-3; TRBD2 agrees at 13 bases. Germline trimming cut 2 bases from V and 1 base from J; bases unmatched to any gene: 12. The length of the CDR3 is 20 residues. Germline V gene sequence: CDR1 MDHEN, CDR2 SYDVKM. The CDR3 DNA reads as TGTGCCAGCAGTTTACCGACCGGGACTAGCGGGGTCCCGCGCACAGATACGCAGTATTTT. This codes for CASSLPTGTSGVPRTDTQYF.

The V and J genes are TRBV4-1 and TRBJ1-1; D remains ambiguous. CDR1 and CDR2 from the germline V gene are MGHRA and YSYEKL. Between the trimmed V and J ends, which lost 4 bases and 2 bases, there was a span of 8 bases. This CDR3 has 13 amino acids. Here the CDR3 DNA reads TGCGCCAGCAGCCCTCCCACAAACACTGAAGCTTTCTTT. This codes for CASSPPTNTEAFF.

The rearrangement joins TRBV7-3 to TRBJ1-1, with D maybe TRBD1 (6 bases). The length of the CDR3 is 14 residues. The V and J ends lost 1 base and 2 bases respectively, with 8 bases between them. The germline gives CDR1 SGHTA, CDR2 FQGTGA. The CDR3 sequence is CASSLSRGNTEAFF. The CDR3, as DNA: TGTGCCAGCAGCTTAAGCAGGGGAAACACTGAAGCTTTCTTT.

The V call is TRBV10-3, the J call TRBJ2-5, with D possibly being TRBD2 (7 bases). Trimming cost V 4 bases and J 2 bases, with 14 bases left between them. The germline gives CDR1 ENHRY, CDR2 SYGVKD. The CDR3 extends over 15 amino acids. As DNA, the CDR3 is TGTGCCATCAGTGCGGGGGGCGAGGATCAAGAGACCCAGTACTTC. Translated: CAISAGGEDQETQYF.

This chain connects TRBV7-2 to TRBJ1-5; D may be TRBD1 (6 bases). The CDR3 runs to 15 residues. Germline V lookup: CDR1 SGHTA, CDR2 FQGNSA. V was shortened by 3 bases and J by 0 bases, with 9 bases between the two germline ends. Written as DNA, the CDR3 is TGTGCCAGCAGCTTCACAGGGCCTAGCAATCAGCCCCAGCATTTT. Translating gives CASSFTGPSNQPQHF.